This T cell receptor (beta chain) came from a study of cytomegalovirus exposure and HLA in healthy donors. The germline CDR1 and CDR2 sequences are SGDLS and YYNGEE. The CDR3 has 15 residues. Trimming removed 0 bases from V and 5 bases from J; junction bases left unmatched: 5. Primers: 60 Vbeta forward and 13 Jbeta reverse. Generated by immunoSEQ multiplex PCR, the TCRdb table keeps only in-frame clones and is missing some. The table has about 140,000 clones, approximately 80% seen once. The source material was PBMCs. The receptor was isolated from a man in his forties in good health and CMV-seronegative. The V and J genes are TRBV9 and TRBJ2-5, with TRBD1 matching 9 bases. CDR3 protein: CASSVDWDRDETQYF. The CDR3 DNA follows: TGTGCCAGCAGCGTAGACTGGGACAGGGACGAGACCCAGTACTTC.